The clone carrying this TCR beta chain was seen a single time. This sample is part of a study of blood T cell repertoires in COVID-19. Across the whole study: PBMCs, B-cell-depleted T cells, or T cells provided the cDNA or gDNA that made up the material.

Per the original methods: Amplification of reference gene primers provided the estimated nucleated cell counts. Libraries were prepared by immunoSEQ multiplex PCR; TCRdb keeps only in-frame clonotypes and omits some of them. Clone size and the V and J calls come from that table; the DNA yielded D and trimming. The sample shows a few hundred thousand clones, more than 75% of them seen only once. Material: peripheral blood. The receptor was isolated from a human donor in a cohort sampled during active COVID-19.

As DNA, the CDR3 is TGCGCCAGCAGCTTGGAGGGACTAGCGTCACTCTTCACAGATACGCAGTATTTT. As protein: CASSLEGLASLFTDTQYF. The chain uses TRBV5-1 and TRBJ2-3; 10 nucleotides align to TRBD2. Unmatched junction bases numbered 9, after V lost 0 bases and J lost 2 bases. Per the germline V gene, CDR1 is SGHRS and CDR2 is YFSETQ. This CDR3 comprises 18 residues.